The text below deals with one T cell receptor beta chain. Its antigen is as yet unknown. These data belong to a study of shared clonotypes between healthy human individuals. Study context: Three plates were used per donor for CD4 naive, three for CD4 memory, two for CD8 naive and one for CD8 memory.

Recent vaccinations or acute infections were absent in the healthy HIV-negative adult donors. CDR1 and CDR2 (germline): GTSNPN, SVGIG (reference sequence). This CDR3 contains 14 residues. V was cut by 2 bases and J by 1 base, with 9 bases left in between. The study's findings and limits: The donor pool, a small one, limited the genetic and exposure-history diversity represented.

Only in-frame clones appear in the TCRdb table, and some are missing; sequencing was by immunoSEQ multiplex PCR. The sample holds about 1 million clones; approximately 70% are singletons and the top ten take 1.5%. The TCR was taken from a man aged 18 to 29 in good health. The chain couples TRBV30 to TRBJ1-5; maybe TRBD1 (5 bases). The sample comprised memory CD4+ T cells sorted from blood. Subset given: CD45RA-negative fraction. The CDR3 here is CAWSPQGSNQPQHF. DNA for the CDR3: TGTGCCTGGAGTCCCCAGGGAAGCAATCAGCCCCAGCATTTT.